This T cell receptor beta chain was captured by sequencing in a study of blood T cells in healthy people across ages. General observations from the study: Compared with aged donors, long-lived donors showed fewer expanded clones, suggesting selection. TCR beta diversity correlated strongly with naive T cell percentage.

From germline, CDR1 is SGHNT and CDR2 YENEEA. This CDR3 has 16 residues. V dropped 1 base and J dropped 5; count of bases not matched to a gene: 5. Together with a sample-barcoded 5' primer, a J-beta primer mix was included in a second PCR lasting roughly 6 to 12 cycles. TCRdb re-derived calls from the 5' RACE reads in MiXCR, one entry per CDR3 protein. The table shows 800,000 to 1,000,000 distinct CDR3 sequences, with around 49% occurring only once. A word on this clonotype: Its cognate antigen is unknown.

Sequenced material: blood. The origin of this receptor is a man between 25 and 39 years old in good health. This chain links TRBV11-3 with TRBJ2-1; the match to TRBD1 covers 10 bases. CDR3 bases: TGTGCCAGCAGCTTAGGTGGGACAGGGGCAAACAATGAGCAGTTCTTC. Translated, it gives CASSLGGTGANNEQFF.